This T cell receptor beta chain was sequenced during a study of long-term antiretroviral therapy in people with HIV. The table lists this clone with a count of one. This CDR3 has 17 amino acids. The junction had 4 bases not matched to a gene; V was cut back by 1 base and J by 2 bases. Germline CDR1 reads SEHNR; CDR2 reads FQNEAQ (reference sequence). Sequencing used immunoSEQ v3.0 at survey level. What sequencing targeted per sample was about 35,000-50,000 T-cell genomes. This table comes from immunoSEQ multiplex PCR, and its TCRdb copy is limited to in-frame clones, with some not included. The profile shows about 10,000 clones, about 81% of them singletons.

The sequenced sample was unsorted PBMCs, obtained 0.7 years after starting antiretroviral therapy. J is TRBJ2-1 and V is TRBV7-9; TRBD2 agrees at 11 bases. The receptor was isolated from a middle-aged man with HIV. CDR3 bases: TGTGCCAGCAGCTTAGGACTAGCGGGAATGACCTACAATGAGCAGTTCTTC. It yields the protein CASSLGLAGMTYNEQFF.